This TCR beta chain appears in the sequencing data of a study of blood T cell repertoires in COVID-19. Overall study context: Researchers got acute and convalescent COVID-19 samples from the United States, Italy and Spain. In each case, the material was cDNA or gDNA derived from T cells, B-cell-depleted T cells, or PBMCs.

Produced via immunoSEQ multiplex PCR; TCRdb's table is partial and in-frame only. The sample consists of fewer than 250,000 clones, about 80% of them appearing once. Individuals drawn from approximately 26 US areas were about 18 to 100 years old. The trim removed 4 bases at V and 14 bases at J, leaving 11 bases unmatched. Per germline, CDR1 SNHLY and CDR2 FYNNEI. The CDR3 runs 14 residues. The material sequenced was PBMCs or T cells enriched from blood (not recorded which). The source is a woman aged 45-65 years who had been exposed to COVID-19. The V gene is TRBV2, the J gene TRBJ1-6; 7 nucleotides agree with TRBD1. In nucleotides, the CDR3 is TGTGCCAGCAGTGGTAGGGGGCTGATGTTGGCCCTCCACTTT. This translates into CASSGRGLMLALHF.